The sequence of this T cell receptor beta chain was determined in a study of blood T cells in healthy people across ages. At least 7 million PBMCs were isolated per sample. The use of a sample-barcoded 5' primer and a J-beta primer mix characterized a second PCR of roughly 6 to 12 cycles. CDR3-containing paired-end reads numbered at least 2.5 million in each sample. A single record per CDR3 protein comes from TCRdb applying MiXCR to the 5' RACE reads. The table has about 940,000 distinct CDR3 sequences, around 46% seen once. This clonotype was obtained from a man aged 30 to 45 in good health. Sequenced input: blood.

CDR3 residues: CASSSGQGVITDTQYF. Written as DNA, the CDR3 is TGTGCCAGCAGCTCCGGACAGGGGGTAATCACAGATACGCAGTATTTT. This chain uses TRBV5-5 with TRBJ2-3; 10 nucleotides match TRBD1. This CDR3 spans 16 amino acids. The V gene's germline CDR1 is SGHKS and CDR2 YYEKEE (reference sequence). V lost 3 bases, J lost 2 bases, and 6 bases stayed unmatched.